This T cell receptor beta chain was observed in a study of CD8 T cells in ankylosing spondylitis. Per germline, CDR1 MNHEY and CDR2 SVGAGI. Trimming pared 0 bases from V and 4 bases from J, leaving 9 bases between. The CDR3 has 14 amino acids. 5'-RACE, quantitative and with molecular barcodes, yielded the TCR beta libraries. TCRdb re-called the 5' RACE reads through MiXCR, storing one row per CDR3 protein. The sample consists of more than 600,000 distinct CDR3 sequences, 15% to 20% of them appearing once. Regarding the study as a whole: Significantly higher representation of disease-linked clones was reported for matched ankylosing spondylitis synovial fluid. The study identified a TCR beta motif of several highly homologous variants that appeared characteristic of ankylosing spondylitis blood. The authors found the disease-linked clones to be CD8+ and relatively rare in peripheral blood.

Worth noting for this clonotype: Its antigen is not known.

Material: blood, either unsorted or a sorted T cell fraction (not recorded which). V gene TRBV6-5 combines with J gene TRBJ1-2, with a tentative D call TRBD1 (5 bases). The origin of this receptor is a male donor with ankylosing spondylitis. CDR3 coding DNA: TGTGCCAGCAGTTACTCCGACAGCTTCTATGGCTACACCTTC. Its protein is CASSYSDSFYGYTF.